This TCR beta chain comes out of a study of T cell changes during pregnancy in multiple sclerosis. CDR3 length: 15 residues. Germline V lookup: CDR1 LNHNV, CDR2 YYDKDF (reference sequence). With V trimmed by 3 bases and J by 5 bases, 9 bases remained unmatched. Measured with immunoSEQ multiplex PCR; TCRdb has only the in-frame clones, and not every one. Here the sample spans 20,000 to 25,000 clones, about nine tenths being singletons. This rearrangement joins TRBV15 to TRBJ2-7; 8 nucleotides match TRBD1. Here the sequenced sample was CD4+ T cells from peripheral blood mononuclear cells, taken after pregnancy. This clonotype originated in a female donor in good health, enrolled as a control in a pregnancy study. CDR3 coding DNA: TGTGCCACCAGCAGCGATACAGGGGGTGGTCACGAGCAGTACTTC. Protein: CATSSDTGGGHEQYF.